This TCR beta chain was retrieved from a study of Graves' ophthalmopathy and Graves' hyperthyroidism. Study overall: The collection of peripheral blood took place at initial diagnosis, before any treatment.

This clonotype has ten or more counts. Certain patients were not enrolled. These were patients with other autoimmune diseases, uncontrolled infections, pregnancy or lactation. Clinicians diagnosed using symptoms, serum thyroxine, TRAb, thyroid ultrasound and orbital computed tomography. The V gene's germline CDR1 is PRHDT and CDR2 FYEKMQ (reference sequence). V lost 7 bases and J 3 bases, leaving 12 bases between the germline ends. The CDR3 length is 14 residues. Investigators amplified TCR beta CDR3 regions from RNA transcripts. HTBI-primed first-round RT-PCR preceded second-round multiplex PCR. TCRdb reanalysed the multiplex PCR reads using MiXCR and keeps one entry per CDR3 protein. Of 300,000 to 350,000 distinct CDR3 sequences listed, about a sixth were seen once; the top ten hold 9% to 15%.

The sample comprised peripheral blood. The receptor comes from an adult man with Graves' ophthalmopathy. The rearrangement uses TRBV13 and TRBJ2-2; D perhaps matches TRBD2 (6 bases). The CDR3 bases are TGTGCCAGCACCAGGGAGGAGCACACCGGGGAGCTGTTTTTT. Residues: CASTREEHTGELFF.